Detailed here is one T cell receptor beta chain. Its antigen is unidentified. TCRdb reprocessed the 5' RACE reads via MiXCR and lists one record per CDR3 protein. The sample holds approximately 350,000 distinct CDR3 sequences, 28% seen once. This specimen belongs to a study of T-cell memory formation after mild COVID-19. Overall study results and limits: A balance of CD4 and CD8 characterized clones contracting day 15 to 85, whereas later expanders leaned CD4+. Contracting CD4+ clones lay largely in CM and EM, with CD8+ ones residing in EMRA.

The sequenced material came from PBMCs or a T cell subset sorted from them (not recorded which). This receptor was taken from an adult woman who had mild COVID-19 (a few samples of this study predate the infection). Cell type and time point are not known.

CDR3 amino acids: CASSQDFPWDRAPGEQYF. The CDR3, as DNA: TGTGCCAGCAGCCAGGACTTTCCGTGGGACAGGGCCCCTGGTGAGCAGTACTTC. The V and J genes are TRBV3-1 and TRBJ2-7; 9 bases are a match to TRBD1. The CDR3 is made up of 18 amino acids. Trimming removed 3 bases from V and 7 bases from J; junction bases left unmatched: 19. Germline V gene lookup returns CDR1 LGHDT and CDR2 YNNKEL (reference sequence).